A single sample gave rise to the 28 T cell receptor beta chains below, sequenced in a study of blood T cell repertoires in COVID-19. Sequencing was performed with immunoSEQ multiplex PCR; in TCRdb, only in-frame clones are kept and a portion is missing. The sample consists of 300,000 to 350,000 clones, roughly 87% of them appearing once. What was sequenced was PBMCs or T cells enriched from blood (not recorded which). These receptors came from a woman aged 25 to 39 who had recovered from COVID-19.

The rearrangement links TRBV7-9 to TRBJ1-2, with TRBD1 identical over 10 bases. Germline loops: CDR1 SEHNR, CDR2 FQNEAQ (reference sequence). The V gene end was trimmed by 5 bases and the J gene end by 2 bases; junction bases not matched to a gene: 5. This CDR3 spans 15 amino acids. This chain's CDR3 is CASSHPGQGNYGYTF. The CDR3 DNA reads TGTGCCAGCAGCCACCCGGGACAGGGGAACTATGGCTACACCTTC. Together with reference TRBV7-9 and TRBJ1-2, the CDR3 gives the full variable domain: DTGVSQNPRHKITKRGQNVTFRCDPISEHNRLYWYRQTLGQGPEFLTYFQNEAQLEKSRLLSDRFSAERPKGSFSTLEIQRTEQGDSAMYLCASSHPGQGNYGYTFGSGTRLTVV.

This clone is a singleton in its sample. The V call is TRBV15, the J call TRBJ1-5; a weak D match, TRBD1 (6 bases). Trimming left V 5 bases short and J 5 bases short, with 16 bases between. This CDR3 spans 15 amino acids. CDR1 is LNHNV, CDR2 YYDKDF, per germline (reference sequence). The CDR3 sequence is CATSGQRGADQPQHF. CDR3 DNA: TGTGCCACCAGCGGTCAACGGGGGGCGGATCAGCCCCAGCATTTT.

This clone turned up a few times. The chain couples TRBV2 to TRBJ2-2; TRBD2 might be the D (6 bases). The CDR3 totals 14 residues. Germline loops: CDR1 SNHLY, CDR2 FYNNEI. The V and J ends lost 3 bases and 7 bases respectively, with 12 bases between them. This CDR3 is CASSEEGRGGELFF. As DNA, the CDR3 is TGTGCCAGCAGTGAGGAGGGACGGGGCGGGGAGCTGTTTTTT.

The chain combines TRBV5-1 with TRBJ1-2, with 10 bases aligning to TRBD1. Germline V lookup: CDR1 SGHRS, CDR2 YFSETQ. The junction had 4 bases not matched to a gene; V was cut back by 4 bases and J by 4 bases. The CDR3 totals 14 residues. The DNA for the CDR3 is TGCGCCAGCAGCGAGGGACAGGGGTTCTATGGCTACACCTTC. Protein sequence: CASSEGQGFYGYTF.

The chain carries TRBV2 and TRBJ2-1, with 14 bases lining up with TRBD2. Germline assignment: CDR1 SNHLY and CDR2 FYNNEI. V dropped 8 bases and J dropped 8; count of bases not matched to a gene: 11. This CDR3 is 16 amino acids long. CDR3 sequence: CASGTRLAGGTDEQFF. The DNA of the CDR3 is TGTGCCAGCGGGACTCGACTAGCGGGGGGGACGGATGAGCAGTTCTTC.

The chain's CDR3 is CASSVAPGSDRGAQYF. CDR3 nucleotide sequence: TGTGCCAGCAGCGTAGCCCCCGGGTCAGACAGGGGGGCGCAGTATTTT. The chain carries TRBV9 and TRBJ2-3; 9 nucleotides line up with TRBD1. This CDR3 is built from 16 residues. CDR1 and CDR2 from the germline V gene are SGDLS and YYNGEE. V was clipped by 0 bases and J by 10 bases; unmatched bases: 12.

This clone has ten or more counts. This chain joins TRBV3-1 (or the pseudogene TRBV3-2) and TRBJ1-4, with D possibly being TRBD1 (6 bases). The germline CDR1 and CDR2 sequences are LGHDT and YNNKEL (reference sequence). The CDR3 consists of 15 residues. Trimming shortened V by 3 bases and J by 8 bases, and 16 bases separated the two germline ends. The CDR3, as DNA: TGTGCCAGCAGCCATCCCGGCTCAGGGGAAGAAAAACTGTTTTTT. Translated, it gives CASSHPGSGEEKLFF.

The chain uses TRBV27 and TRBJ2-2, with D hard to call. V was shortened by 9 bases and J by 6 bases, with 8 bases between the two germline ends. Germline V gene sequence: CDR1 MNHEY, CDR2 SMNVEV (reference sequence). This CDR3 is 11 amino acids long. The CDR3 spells CASPPAGELFF. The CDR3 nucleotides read TGTGCCAGTCCCCCGGCCGGGGAGCTGTTTTTT.

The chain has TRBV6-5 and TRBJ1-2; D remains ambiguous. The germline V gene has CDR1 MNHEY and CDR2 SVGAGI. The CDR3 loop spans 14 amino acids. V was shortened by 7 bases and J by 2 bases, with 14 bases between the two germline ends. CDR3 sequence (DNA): TGTGCCAGCACCTTGGGGTCGGGAAACTATGGCTACACCTTC. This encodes CASTLGSGNYGYTF.

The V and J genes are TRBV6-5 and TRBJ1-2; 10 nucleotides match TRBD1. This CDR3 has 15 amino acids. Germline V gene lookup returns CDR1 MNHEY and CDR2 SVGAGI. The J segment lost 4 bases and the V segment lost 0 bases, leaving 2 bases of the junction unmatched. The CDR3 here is CASSYSGDRGYGYTF. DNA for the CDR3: TGTGCCAGCAGTTACTCAGGGGACAGGGGCTATGGCTACACCTTC.

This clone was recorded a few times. CDR3 in DNA: TGTGCCAGCAGCCAGGTAGCGGGGGTTTACACCGGGGAGCTGTTTTTT. Protein: CASSQVAGVYTGELFF. The genes are TRBV4-2 and TRBJ2-2, with 9 bases aligning to TRBD2. Germline V gene lookup returns CDR1 LGHNA and CDR2 YNFKEQ. The junction had 5 bases not matched to a gene; V was cut back by 3 bases and J by 3 bases. The CDR3 extends over 16 amino acids.

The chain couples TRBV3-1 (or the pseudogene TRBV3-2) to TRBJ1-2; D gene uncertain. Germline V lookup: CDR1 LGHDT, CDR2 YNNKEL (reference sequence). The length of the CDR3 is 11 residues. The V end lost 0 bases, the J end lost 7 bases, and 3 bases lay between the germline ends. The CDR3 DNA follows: TGTGCCAGCAGCCAAGACGGTGGCTACACCTTC. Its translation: CASSQDGGYTF.

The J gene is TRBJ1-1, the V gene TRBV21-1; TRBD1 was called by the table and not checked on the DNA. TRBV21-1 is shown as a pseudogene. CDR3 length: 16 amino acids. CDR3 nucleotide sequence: TGTGCCAGCAGCAAAGTGGGAGACAGGGTGAACACTGAAGCTTTCTTT. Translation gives CASSKVGDRVNTEAFF.

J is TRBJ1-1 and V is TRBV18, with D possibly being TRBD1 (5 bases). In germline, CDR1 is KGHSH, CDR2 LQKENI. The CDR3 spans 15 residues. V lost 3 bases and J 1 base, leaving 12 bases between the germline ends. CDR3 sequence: CASSPLQGGNTEAFF. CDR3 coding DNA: TGTGCCAGCTCACCCCTGCAGGGCGGGAACACTGAAGCTTTCTTT.

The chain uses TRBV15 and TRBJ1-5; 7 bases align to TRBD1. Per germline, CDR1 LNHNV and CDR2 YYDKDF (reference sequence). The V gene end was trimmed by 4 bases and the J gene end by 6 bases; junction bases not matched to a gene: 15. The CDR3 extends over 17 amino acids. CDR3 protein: CATSNGVGQTGGQPQHF. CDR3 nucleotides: TGTGCCACCAGCAATGGGGTGGGACAGACCGGGGGTCAGCCCCAGCATTTT.

The CDR3 is CASRQTLVQGAFGYGYTF. CDR3 DNA: TGTGCCAGCAGACAAACCCTTGTCCAGGGGGCGTTTGGCTATGGCTACACCTTC. The chain couples TRBV28 to TRBJ1-2, with TRBD1 matching 8 bases. The CDR3 is 18 residues long. Germline V gives CDR1 MDHEN, CDR2 SYDVKM. The trim removed 6 bases at V and 4 bases at J, leaving 19 bases unmatched.

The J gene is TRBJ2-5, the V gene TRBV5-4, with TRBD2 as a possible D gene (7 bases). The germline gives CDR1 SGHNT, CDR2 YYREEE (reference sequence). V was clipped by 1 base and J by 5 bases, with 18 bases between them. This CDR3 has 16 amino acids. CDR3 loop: CASSLMAGASRETQYF. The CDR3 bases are TGTGCCAGCAGCTTGATGGCGGGGGCCAGCCGGGAGACCCAGTACTTC.

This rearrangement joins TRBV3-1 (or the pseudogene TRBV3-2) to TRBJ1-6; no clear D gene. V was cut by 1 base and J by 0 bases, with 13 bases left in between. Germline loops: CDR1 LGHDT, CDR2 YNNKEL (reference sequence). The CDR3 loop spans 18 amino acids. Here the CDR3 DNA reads TGTGCCAGCAGCCAAGGTCACAGTCGCAGCTCCTATAATTCACCCCTCCACTTT. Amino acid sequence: CASSQGHSRSSYNSPLHF.

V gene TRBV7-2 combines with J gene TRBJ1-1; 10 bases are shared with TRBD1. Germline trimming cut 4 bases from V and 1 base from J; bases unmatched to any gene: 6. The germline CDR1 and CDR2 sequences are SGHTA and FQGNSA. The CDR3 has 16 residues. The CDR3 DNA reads TGTGCCAGCAGCTGGGGACAGGGGCGGGGGAACACTGAAGCTTTCTTT. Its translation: CASSWGQGRGNTEAFF. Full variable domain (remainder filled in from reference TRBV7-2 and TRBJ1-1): GAGVSQSPSNKVTEKGKDVELRCDPISGHTALYWYRQSLGQGLEFLIYFQGNSAPDKSGLPSDRFSAERTGGSVSTLTIQRTQQEDSAVYLCASSWGQGRGNTEAFFGQGTRLTVV.

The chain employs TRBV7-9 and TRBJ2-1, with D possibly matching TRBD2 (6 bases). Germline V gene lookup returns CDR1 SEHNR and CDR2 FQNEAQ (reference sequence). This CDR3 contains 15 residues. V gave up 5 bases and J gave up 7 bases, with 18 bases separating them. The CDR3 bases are TGTGCCAGCAGCCTGCCGGGGGAGCAGAGGAATGAGCAGTTCTTC. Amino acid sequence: CASSLPGEQRNEQFF.

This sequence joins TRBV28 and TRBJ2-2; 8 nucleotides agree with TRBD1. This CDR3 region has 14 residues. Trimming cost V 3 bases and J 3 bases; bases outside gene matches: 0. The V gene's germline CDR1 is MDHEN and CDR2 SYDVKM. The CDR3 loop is CASSLTGDTGELFF. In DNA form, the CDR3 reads TGTGCCAGCAGTTTGACAGGGGACACCGGGGAGCTGTTTTTT.

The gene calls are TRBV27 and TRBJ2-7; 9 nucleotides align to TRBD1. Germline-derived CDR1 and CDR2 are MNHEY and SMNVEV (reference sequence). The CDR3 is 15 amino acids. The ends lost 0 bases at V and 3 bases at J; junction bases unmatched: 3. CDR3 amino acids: CASSLSQGAFYEQYF. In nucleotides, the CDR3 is TGTGCCAGCAGTTTATCACAGGGGGCCTTCTACGAGCAGTACTTC.

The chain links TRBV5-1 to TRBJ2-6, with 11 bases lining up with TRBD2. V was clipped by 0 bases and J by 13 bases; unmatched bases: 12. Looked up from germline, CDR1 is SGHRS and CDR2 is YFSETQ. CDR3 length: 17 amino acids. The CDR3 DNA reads TGCGCCAGCAGCTTGGGTAGCGGGGGGGCCGAGGAGTTGGTCCTGACTTTC. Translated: CASSLGSGGAEELVLTF. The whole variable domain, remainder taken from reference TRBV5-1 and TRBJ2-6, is KAGVTQTPRYLIKTRGQQVTLSCSPISGHRSVSWYQQTPGQGLQFLFEYFSETQRNKGNFPGRFSGRQFSNSRSEMNVSTLELGDSALYLCASSLGSGGAEELVLTFGAGSRLTVL.

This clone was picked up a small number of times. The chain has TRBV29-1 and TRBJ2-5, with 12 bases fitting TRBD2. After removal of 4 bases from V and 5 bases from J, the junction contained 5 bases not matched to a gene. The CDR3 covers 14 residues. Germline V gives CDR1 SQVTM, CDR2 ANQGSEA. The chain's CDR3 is CSVASGGALETQYF. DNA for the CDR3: TGCAGCGTTGCTAGCGGGGGGGCACTCGAGACCCAGTACTTC.

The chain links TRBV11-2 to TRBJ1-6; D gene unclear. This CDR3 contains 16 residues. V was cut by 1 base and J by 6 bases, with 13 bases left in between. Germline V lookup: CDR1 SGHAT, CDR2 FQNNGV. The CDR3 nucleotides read TGTGCCAGCAGCTTAGGTCGCGACAAAGCTAATTCACCCCTCCACTTT. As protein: CASSLGRDKANSPLHF.

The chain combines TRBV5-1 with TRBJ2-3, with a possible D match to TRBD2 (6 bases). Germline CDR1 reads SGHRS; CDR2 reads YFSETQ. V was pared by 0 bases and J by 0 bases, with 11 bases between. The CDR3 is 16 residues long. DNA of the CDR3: TGCGCCAGCAGCTTGGGGACTACCCGTAGCACAGATACGCAGTATTTT. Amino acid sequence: CASSLGTTRSTDTQYF.

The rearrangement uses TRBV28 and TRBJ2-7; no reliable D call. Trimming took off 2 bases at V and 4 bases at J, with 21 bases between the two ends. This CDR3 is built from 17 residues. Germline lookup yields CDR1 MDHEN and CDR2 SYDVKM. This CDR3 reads CASSLPGRPLAGYEQYF. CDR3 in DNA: TGTGCCAGCAGTTTACCCGGCCGACCGTTGGCAGGATACGAGCAGTACTTC.

The CDR3 here is CAWSAGTGAGYTF. The CDR3, as DNA: TGTGCCTGGAGTGCTGGGACAGGGGCTGGCTACACCTTC. The chain uses TRBV30 and TRBJ1-2; 10 bases are a match to TRBD1. V trimming: 1 base; J trimming: 7 bases; junction bases outside the gene matches: 3. This CDR3 region has 13 residues. Per the germline V gene, CDR1 is GTSNPN and CDR2 is SVGIG (reference sequence).